The clone carrying this T cell receptor (beta chain) occurred once. The antigen is not known. These data belong to a study of shared clonotypes between healthy human individuals. Study as a whole: For every donor, three CD4 naive, three CD4 memory, two CD8 naive and one CD8 memory plates were used. Whole-study findings and limits: An expected dependence of interdonor clonotype sharing on sequencing depth was noted.

The CDR3 runs to 14 residues. After removal of 4 bases from V and 7 bases from J, the junction contained 7 bases not matched to a gene. Germline assignment: CDR1 MNHNS and CDR2 SASEGT. A split of CD4+ cells into CD45RA+ naive and CD45RA-negative memory subsets was performed. Profiling relied on immunoSEQ multiplex PCR, and the TCRdb table lists in-frame clones only, not all of them. The table includes roughly 760,000 clones, about 74% detected once. The sequenced material came from memory CD4+ T cells sorted from blood. The subset was: CD45RA-negative fraction. The chain recombines TRBV6-1 with TRBJ1-5; 7 bases line up with TRBD1. The receptor was derived from a woman aged 25 to 45 in good health. The CDR3 region is CASSVSQGGQPQHF. The CDR3 DNA sequence: TGTGCCAGCAGTGTATCGCAGGGGGGACAGCCCCAGCATTTT.